Below are 6 T cell receptor beta chains sequenced from a single sample in a study of metastatic and nonmetastatic thyroid tumors. TCRdb used MiXCR to call clones anew from the PCR reads. The sample lists about 38,000 clones; around 27% were seen once. Thyroid surgery had not been preceded by any treatment in any patient. The sequenced sample consisted of blood. Every receptor here comes from a male donor with papillary thyroid cancer or a benign thyroid nodule (not recorded which). Some clones in this sample may be carry-over from other donors' samples.

The genes are TRBV6-1 and TRBJ1-2; 10 bases are a match to TRBD1. This CDR3 contains 17 residues. V shed 7 bases and J 4 bases; nucleotides not matched to a gene: 15. CDR1 is MNHNS and CDR2 is SASEGT in the germline V gene. Here the CDR3 reads CASKVLTGQGYVYGYTF. CDR3 nucleotide sequence: TGTGCCAGCAAGGTCCTAACGGGACAGGGGTATGTCTATGGCTACACCTTC.

This clone was detected ten times or more. The V gene is TRBV10-3, the J gene TRBJ2-3; D not certain. Germline V gene lookup returns CDR1 ENHRY and CDR2 SYGVKD. This CDR3 spans 16 amino acids. V gave up 1 base and J gave up 0 bases, with 11 bases separating them. CDR3 coding DNA: TGTGCCATCAGTGAGTTCAGAAACTCTAGCACAGATACGCAGTATTTT. Its translation: CAISEFRNSSTDTQYF.

This clone was observed at least ten times. This sequence joins TRBV7-9 and TRBJ1-2, with D perhaps matching TRBD1 (5 bases). CDR1 and CDR2 from the germline V gene are SEHNR and FQNEAQ (reference sequence). The CDR3 sequence is 14 residues long. V lost 5 bases and J lost 8, with 18 bases in between. Written as DNA, the CDR3 is TGTGCCAGCAGCCTAGGGGACCGACGGGCGGGCTACACCTTC. This sequence encodes CASSLGDRRAGYTF.

In this sample, this clone turned up many times. The CDR3 region is CASSHSYEQYF. The CDR3 bases are TGTGCCAGCAGCCACTCCTACGAGCAGTACTTC. The chain couples TRBV28 to TRBJ2-7, with D hard to call. V lost 6 bases and J 0 bases, leaving 3 bases between the germline ends. The CDR3 is 11 amino acids. CDR1 and CDR2 (germline): MDHEN, SYDVKM.

In its sample, this clone was seen a few times. The V call is TRBV3-1, the J call TRBJ1-5; D may be TRBD1 (6 bases). The CDR3 contains 13 residues. V lost 8 bases to trimming and J lost 4 bases, with 12 bases between them. Looked up from germline, CDR1 is LGHDT and CDR2 is YNNKEL (reference sequence). The CDR3 coding sequence is TGTGCCAGCGGCAAAACAGGGAATCAGCCCCAGCATTTT. It yields the protein CASGKTGNQPQHF.

Only a few counts were recorded for this clone. This chain connects TRBV25-1 to TRBJ1-1; D uncertain. The CDR3 totals 16 residues. Per germline, CDR1 MGHDK and CDR2 SYGVNS. V was clipped by 2 bases and J by 4 bases, with 17 bases between them. As DNA, the CDR3 is TGTGCCAGCAGTGAAAAGGTGCCTGACCTCGGCACTGAAGCTTTCTTT. Amino acid sequence: CASSEKVPDLGTEAFF.